The sequence of this T cell receptor (beta chain) was determined in a study of shared clonotypes between healthy human individuals. Study results and caveats: Incompleteness in sorted-subset sequencing, despite large depth, was shown by rarefaction.

This clone was seen a single time. What it recognizes is unknown. It was at deep level that the assay was run. Replicate PCRs for sorted subsets used roughly 200 ng DNA; this equaled 25,000 to 35,000 T cell genomes. Measured with immunoSEQ multiplex PCR; TCRdb has only the in-frame clones, and not every one. The table records under 1,900,000 clones, about 98.5% of them present only once. The CDR3 extends over 15 amino acids. CDR1 is SNHLY, CDR2 FYNNEI, per germline. J gave up 5 bases and V 3 bases, and 5 bases lay outside the gene matches. This sequence joins TRBV2 and TRBJ2-2; 8 positions agree with TRBD2. Material for sequencing was naive CD4+ T cells sorted from blood. The subset here: CD45RA+ positively selected. This receptor was identified in a man aged 30 to 45 in good health. The chain's CDR3 is CASSDPGGTTGELFF. The CDR3 bases are TGTGCCAGCAGTGATCCGGGAGGGACGACCGGGGAGCTGTTTTTT.